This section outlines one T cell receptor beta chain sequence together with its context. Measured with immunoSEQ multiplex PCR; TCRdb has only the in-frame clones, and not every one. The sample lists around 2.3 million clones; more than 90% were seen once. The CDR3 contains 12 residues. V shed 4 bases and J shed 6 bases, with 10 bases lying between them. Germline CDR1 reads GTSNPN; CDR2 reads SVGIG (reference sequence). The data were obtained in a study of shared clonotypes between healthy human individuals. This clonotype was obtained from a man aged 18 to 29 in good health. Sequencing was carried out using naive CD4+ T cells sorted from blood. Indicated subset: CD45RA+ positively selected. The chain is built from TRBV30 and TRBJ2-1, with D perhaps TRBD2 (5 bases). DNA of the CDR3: TGTGCCTGGACCCCGGACTCCAATGAGCAGTTCTTC. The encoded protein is CAWTPDSNEQFF.